Below are 32 T cell receptor beta chains sequenced from a single sample in a study of cytotoxic CD8 clonotypes in ibrutinib-treated CLL. The data were produced by immunoSEQ multiplex PCR, yet TCRdb's version contains in-frame clones alone and is incomplete. The table has about 97,000 clones, around 73% seen once. The sample was PBMCs, taken after 12 months of ibrutinib treatment. Receptor source: a human donor with chronic lymphocytic leukemia.

To note about this clone: This sample includes further DNA sequences coding for the same CDR3. V gene TRBV5-1 combines with J gene TRBJ1-4, with D possibly being TRBD1 (5 bases). The V and J ends lost 4 bases and 0 bases respectively, with 13 bases between them. There are 16 residues in the CDR3. Germline V lookup: CDR1 SGHRS, CDR2 YFSETQ. CDR3 residues: CASSSGAGATNEKLFF. CDR3 nucleotide sequence: TGCGCCAGCAGCAGCGGGGCCGGGGCAACTAATGAAAAACTGTTTTTT.

This chain uses TRBV19 with TRBJ1-4; D not certain. Trimming removed 6 bases from V and 0 bases from J, with 14 bases in between. Per germline, CDR1 LNHDA and CDR2 SQIVND (reference sequence). The CDR3 loop spans 16 amino acids. CDR3 protein: CASRPGVFATNEKLFF. The CDR3 DNA reads as TGTGCCAGTAGACCTGGCGTTTTTGCAACTAATGAAAAACTGTTTTTT.

This clone has only a few counts. The V gene is TRBV7-2, the J gene TRBJ1-6; D ambiguous. CDR3 length: 15 amino acids. Germline assignment: CDR1 SGHTA and CDR2 FQGNSA. V lost 6 bases to trimming and J lost 9 bases, with 18 bases between them. The CDR3 DNA sequence: TGTGCCAGCAGTCCTCAGGCAGTGGAGAGTTCACCCCTCCACTTT. It yields the protein CASSPQAVESSPLHF.

This sequence joins TRBV5-6 and TRBJ2-7; 9 bases line up with TRBD2. J gave up 4 bases and V 0 bases, and 5 bases lay outside the gene matches. CDR1 SGHDT and CDR2 YYEEEE come from the germline V gene. The CDR3 extends over 15 amino acids. The CDR3 nucleotides are TGTGCCAGCAGCTTGGCCGGTAGCGGGGGTTACGAGCAGTACTTC. The encoded protein is CASSLAGSGGYEQYF.

The rearrangement uses TRBV30 and TRBJ1-1, with 7 bases lining up with TRBD1. Germline-derived CDR1 and CDR2 are GTSNPN and SVGIG (reference sequence). V dropped 7 bases and J dropped 0; count of bases not matched to a gene: 2. This CDR3 has 12 amino acids. The CDR3 DNA reads TGTGCCTCGGGACAGATGAACACTGAAGCTTTCTTT. Translating it yields CASGQMNTEAFF.

In nucleotides, the CDR3 is TGTGCCAGCAGTTTTACTAGTGGGTACTATGGCTACACCTTC. Protein: CASSFTSGYYGYTF. This chain uses TRBV28 with TRBJ1-2; D is ambiguous. The CDR3 has 14 amino acids. V shed 3 bases and J shed 3 bases, with 11 bases lying between them. CDR1 MDHEN and CDR2 SYDVKM come from the germline V gene.

This rearrangement joins TRBV28 to TRBJ2-5, with no clear D. The CDR3 is 13 residues long. V lost 1 base and J lost 5, with 8 bases in between. Germline CDR1 MDHEN, CDR2 SYDVKM. The CDR3 DNA reads as TGTGCCAGCAGTTTATTGGGAATGGAGACCCAGTACTTC. Translated, it gives CASSLLGMETQYF. The whole variable domain, remainder taken from reference TRBV28 and TRBJ2-5, is DVKVTQSSRYLVKRTGEKVFLECVQDMDHENMFWYRQDPGLGLRLIYFSYDVKMKEKGDIPEGYSVSREKKERFSLILESASTNQTSMYLCASSLLGMETQYFGPGTRLLVL.

This clone appeared a few times. The chain combines TRBV7-9 with TRBJ2-2, with a possible D match to TRBD1 (6 bases). Germline V gene lookup returns CDR1 SEHNR and CDR2 FQNEAQ (reference sequence). CDR3 length equals 14 residues. Trimming shortened V by 0 bases and J by 5 bases, and 7 bases separated the two germline ends. CDR3 residues: CASSLADRTGELFF. The CDR3 nucleotides are TGTGCCAGCAGCTTAGCGGACAGAACCGGGGAGCTGTTTTTT. Drawing the rest from reference TRBV7-9 and TRBJ2-2, the complete variable domain is DTGVSQNPRHKITKRGQNVTFRCDPISEHNRLYWYRQTLGQGPEFLTYFQNEAQLEKSRLLSDRFSAERPKGSFSTLEIQRTEQGDSAMYLCASSLADRTGELFFGEGSRLTVL.

This clone appeared a few times. The genes are TRBV6-5 and TRBJ2-7, with D possibly TRBD2 on 5 matching bases. The CDR3 has 15 residues. Germline values: CDR1 MNHEY, CDR2 SVGAGI. The V gene lost 5 bases and the J gene lost 4 bases, with 18 bases spanning the gap. CDR3 bases: TGTGCCAGCAGTGGGGAGACTGGGTTTGAATACGAGCAGTACTTC. As protein: CASSGETGFEYEQYF.

A remark on this clone: Other DNA sequences in the same sample also yield this CDR3. The chain combines TRBV9 with TRBJ1-1; D call uncertain. Trimming removed 3 bases from V and 1 base from J, with 10 bases in between. This CDR3 has 14 amino acids. Per germline, CDR1 SGDLS and CDR2 YYNGEE. The CDR3 reads CASSAREGNTEAFF. The CDR3 DNA is TGTGCCAGCAGCGCAAGAGAGGGGAACACTGAAGCTTTCTTT.

The chain has TRBV6-1 and TRBJ2-2; TRBD1 matches at 8 bases. Germline V gene sequence: CDR1 MNHNS, CDR2 SASEGT. V was clipped by 6 bases and J by 5 bases; unmatched bases: 8. The CDR3 loop spans 15 amino acids. DNA for the CDR3: TGTGCCAGCAGGGACAGGGTCCCAAATACCGGGGAGCTGTTTTTT. Translation: CASRDRVPNTGELFF.

The CDR3 here is CASSPLRDVGNTIYF. The CDR3 nucleotides read TGTGCCAGCTCACCACTCCGGGACGTCGGAAACACCATATATTTT. The V and J genes are TRBV18 and TRBJ1-3; a weak D match, TRBD1 (5 bases). There are 15 residues in the CDR3. Germline V CDR1 and CDR2: KGHSH, LQKENI. V shed 1 base and J shed 4 bases, with 11 bases lying between them.

This chain links TRBV6-5 with TRBJ2-2; a possible D gene is TRBD1 (6 bases). Trimming shortened V by 2 bases and J by 4 bases, and 11 bases separated the two germline ends. The CDR3 covers 15 residues. CDR1 MNHEY and CDR2 SVGAGI come from the germline V gene. The CDR3 loop reads CASSYNRAVTGELFF. The CDR3 DNA follows: TGTGCCAGCAGTTACAACAGGGCGGTCACCGGGGAGCTGTTTTTT.

The chain links TRBV7-2 to TRBJ2-3; 10 bases are shared with TRBD2. Germline lookup yields CDR1 SGHTA and CDR2 FQGNSA. The CDR3 consists of 18 residues. Trimming took 3 bases from V and 1 from J; bases not matched to a gene: 10. The CDR3 nucleotides are TGTGCCAGCAGCTTTCGTGGGTCCGGGACTAGCGGCACAGATACGCAGTATTTT. The encoded protein is CASSFRGSGTSGTDTQYF.

The genes are TRBV5-5 and TRBJ2-5; D gene uncertain. Germline CDR1 and CDR2: SGHKS and YYEKEE (reference sequence). This CDR3 region has 14 residues. V lost 7 bases to trimming and J lost 2 bases, with 15 bases between them. The CDR3 nucleotides read TGTGCCAGCGCAACAAGGAGACAACAAGAGACCCAGTACTTC. Protein sequence: CASATRRQQETQYF.

The V call is TRBV5-8, the J call TRBJ1-2; tentative D call: TRBD1 (5 bases). Per germline, CDR1 SGHTS and CDR2 YDEGEE. The CDR3 length is 13 residues. V lost 0 bases and J lost 6, with 9 bases in between. The CDR3 here is CASSLERDHGYTF. As DNA, the CDR3 is TGTGCCAGCAGCTTGGAAAGGGACCATGGCTACACCTTC.

At least ten counts were recorded for this clone. The chain is built from TRBV12-5 and TRBJ1-5; 7 nucleotides match TRBD1. J gave up 5 bases and V 0 bases, and 13 bases lay outside the gene matches. The CDR3 extends over 18 amino acids. Germline CDR1 reads LGHNT; CDR2 reads FRNRAP. This chain's CDR3 is CASGLVIGGTYLDQPQHF. The DNA of the CDR3 is TGTGCTAGTGGTTTGGTTATAGGGGGCACATACTTAGATCAGCCCCAGCATTTT.

The chain combines TRBV7-2 with TRBJ1-1, with unresolved D. Germline loops: CDR1 SGHTA, CDR2 FQGNSA. V was pared by 3 bases and J by 1 base, with 9 bases between. CDR3 size: 14 residues. CDR3 coding DNA: TGTGCCAGCAGCTTTGTTGGATGGAACACTGAAGCTTTCTTT. Translation: CASSFVGWNTEAFF. Full variable domain (missing parts from reference TRBV7-2 and TRBJ1-1): GAGVSQSPSNKVTEKGKDVELRCDPISGHTALYWYRQSLGQGLEFLIYFQGNSAPDKSGLPSDRFSAERTGGSVSTLTIQRTQQEDSAVYLCASSFVGWNTEAFFGQGTRLTVV.

The chain carries TRBV5-6 and TRBJ1-2, with 11 bases aligning to TRBD1. Trimming removed 2 bases from V and 6 bases from J; junction bases left unmatched: 3. The CDR3 is made up of 14 amino acids. CDR1 SGHDT and CDR2 YYEEEE come from the germline V gene. CDR3 loop: CASSFKDRGHGYTF. Here the CDR3 DNA reads TGTGCCAGCAGCTTTAAGGACAGGGGGCATGGCTACACCTTC. The full variable domain, rest sourced from reference TRBV5-6 and TRBJ1-2, is DAGVTQSPTHLIKTRGQQVTLRCSPKSGHDTVSWYQQALGQGPQFIFQYYEEEERQRGNFPDRFSGHQFPNYSSELNVNALLLGDSALYLCASSFKDRGHGYTFGSGTRLTVV.

This clone was counted only a few times. The chain carries TRBV10-3 and TRBJ2-7, with 12 bases fitting TRBD1. Germline V lookup: CDR1 ENHRY, CDR2 SYGVKD. CDR3 length equals 15 residues. V dropped 8 bases and J dropped 5; count of bases not matched to a gene: 10. CDR3 protein: CAIVSGTGGTHEQYF. The CDR3 coding sequence is TGTGCCATCGTATCCGGGACAGGGGGCACACACGAGCAGTACTTC.

This clone was counted a single time. This chain joins TRBV18 and TRBJ2-5; D is unclear. The CDR3 loop spans 14 amino acids. CDR1 and CDR2 (germline): KGHSH, LQKENI. Trimming left V 2 bases short and J 0 bases short, with 7 bases between. CDR3 DNA sequence: TGTGCCAGCTCACCATACAGAGACCAAGAGACCCAGTACTTC. Its translation is CASSPYRDQETQYF.

The V and J genes are TRBV2 and TRBJ2-2; D may be TRBD1 (6 bases). Between the trimmed V and J ends, which lost 7 bases and 4 bases, there was a span of 16 bases. Germline CDR1 is SNHLY and CDR2 is FYNNEI. The CDR3 is 15 amino acids. The CDR3 sequence is CASTPKTGSTGELFF. The CDR3 region has the DNA TGTGCCAGCACCCCGAAGACAGGCTCCACCGGGGAGCTGTTTTTT.

The V and J genes are TRBV7-2 and TRBJ2-3; 8 bases match TRBD1. The V gene end was trimmed by 6 bases and the J gene end by 0 bases; junction bases not matched to a gene: 8. Germline CDR1 and CDR2: SGHTA and FQGNSA. This CDR3 has 16 residues. Here the CDR3 reads CASSLATGDSTDTQYF. CDR3 DNA sequence: TGTGCCAGCAGTCTAGCGACAGGGGATAGCACAGATACGCAGTATTTT. The full variable domain, its missing parts supplied by reference TRBV7-2 and TRBJ2-3, is GAGVSQSPSNKVTEKGKDVELRCDPISGHTALYWYRQSLGQGLEFLIYFQGNSAPDKSGLPSDRFSAERTGGSVSTLTIQRTQQEDSAVYLCASSLATGDSTDTQYFGPGTRLTVL.

Points on this clone: The identical CDR3 is also encoded by other nucleotide sequences in the sample. The chain has TRBV29-1 and TRBJ2-3; D gene ambiguous. CDR1 SQVTM and CDR2 ANQGSEA come from the germline V gene. There are 12 residues in the CDR3. Trimming stripped 1 base from V and 4 bases from J, with 6 bases between. The DNA for the CDR3 is TGCAGCGTTGAAGGCACGTCAGATACGCAGTATTTT. Translation: CSVEGTSDTQYF.

Here the CDR3 reads CASSQRRQGRVATEAFF. The CDR3 DNA is TGTGCCAGCAGCCAAAGACGACAGGGGAGGGTGGCCACTGAAGCTTTCTTT. V gene TRBV4-2 combines with J gene TRBJ1-1, with 8 positions matching TRBD1. The germline gives CDR1 LGHNA, CDR2 YNFKEQ. J was trimmed by 4 bases and V by 2 bases; bases with no gene match: 12. This CDR3 is 17 amino acids long.

J is TRBJ2-1 and V is TRBV5-6; D is uncertain. The ends were cut back, 0 bases at V and 0 bases at J, with 7 bases in the middle. CDR1 is SGHDT, CDR2 YYEEEE, per germline. The CDR3 has 15 amino acids. The CDR3: CASSLASISYNEQFF. The CDR3 coding sequence is TGTGCCAGCAGCTTGGCCTCTATCTCCTACAATGAGCAGTTCTTC.

The chain couples TRBV4-2 to TRBJ2-1, with D unresolved. The CDR3 is 14 residues long. Trimming took 4 bases from V and 8 from J, leaving 15 bases between them. Germline V lookup: CDR1 LGHNA, CDR2 YNFKEQ. CDR3 amino acids: CASSRSLVRYEQFF. The CDR3 nucleotides read TGTGCCAGCAGCCGATCTCTAGTACGCTATGAGCAGTTCTTC.

The V and J genes are TRBV7-8 and TRBJ2-2; 7 bases line up with TRBD1. The CDR3 runs 16 residues. Germline values: CDR1 SGHVS, CDR2 FQNEAQ. V lost 4 bases, J lost 5 bases, and 10 bases stayed unmatched. This CDR3 reads CASSSPQTGWTGELFF. The DNA of the CDR3 is TGTGCCAGCAGCTCTCCCCAGACAGGGTGGACCGGGGAGCTGTTTTTT.

The V gene is TRBV9, the J gene TRBJ2-3, with TRBD1 identical over 8 bases. CDR3 length: 15 residues. Unmatched junction bases numbered 8, after V lost 4 bases and J lost 4 bases. CDR1 is SGDLS, CDR2 YYNGEE, per germline. The CDR3 bases are TGTGCCAGCAGCCTCAGGACAGGGTCCTCAGATACGCAGTATTTT. It translates to CASSLRTGSSDTQYF.

The chain has TRBV28 and TRBJ2-7; 7 bases fit TRBD1. The CDR3 is made up of 13 amino acids. CDR1 and CDR2 (germline): MDHEN, SYDVKM. Trimming took 8 bases from V and 2 from J; bases not matched to a gene: 6. CDR3 DNA: TGTGCCAGCCGAGGGGGCAAACCCTACGAGCAGTACTTC. Translating gives CASRGGKPYEQYF.

The chain combines TRBV7-2 with TRBJ2-7, with D possibly being TRBD2 (6 bases). V was clipped by 5 bases and J by 3 bases, with 11 bases between them. From germline, CDR1 is SGHTA and CDR2 FQGNSA. CDR3 length: 13 residues. CDR3 sequence (DNA): TGTGCCAGCAGCGCGGGGCCCATCTACGAGCAGTACTTC. It is translated as CASSAGPIYEQYF.

The chain carries TRBV21-1 and TRBJ2-1; the D call in the table, TRBD2, was not verified against the DNA. TRBV21-1 is annotated as a pseudogene. The CDR3 is 16 residues long. The CDR3 spells CASSKEVVAVNNEQFF. DNA for the CDR3: TGTGCCAGCAGCAAAGAGGTGGTAGCCGTAAACAATGAGCAGTTCTTC.